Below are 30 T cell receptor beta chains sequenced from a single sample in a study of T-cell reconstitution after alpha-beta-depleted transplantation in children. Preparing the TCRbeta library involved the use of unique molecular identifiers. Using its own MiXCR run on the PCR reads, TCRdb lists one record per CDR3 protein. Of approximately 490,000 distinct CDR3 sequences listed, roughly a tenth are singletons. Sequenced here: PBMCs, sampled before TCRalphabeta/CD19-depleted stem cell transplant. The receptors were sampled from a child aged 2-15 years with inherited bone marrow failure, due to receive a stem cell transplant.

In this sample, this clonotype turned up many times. DNA of the CDR3: TGTGCCAGCACCGATGGACAGGGGATATCCTACAATGAGCAGTTCTTC. Amino acid sequence: CASTDGQGISYNEQFF. The chain employs TRBV6-1 and TRBJ2-1; 9 nucleotides align to TRBD1. CDR1 and CDR2 (germline): MNHNS, SASEGT. This CDR3 has 16 amino acids. The V and J ends lost 7 bases and 1 base, in that order; junction bases with no gene match: 8.

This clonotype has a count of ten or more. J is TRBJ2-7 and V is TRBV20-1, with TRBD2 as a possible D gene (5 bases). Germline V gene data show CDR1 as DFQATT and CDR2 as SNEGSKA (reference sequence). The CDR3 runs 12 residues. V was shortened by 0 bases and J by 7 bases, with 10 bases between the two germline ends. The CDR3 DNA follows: TGCAGTGCTAGAGATCCGCCGGGGGAGCAGTACTTC. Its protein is CSARDPPGEQYF.

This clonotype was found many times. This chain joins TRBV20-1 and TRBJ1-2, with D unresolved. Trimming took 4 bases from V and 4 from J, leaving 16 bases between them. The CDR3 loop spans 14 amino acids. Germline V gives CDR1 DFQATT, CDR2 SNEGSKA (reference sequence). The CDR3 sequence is CSAIPTAIPYGYTF. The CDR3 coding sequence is TGCAGTGCTATTCCCACAGCTATCCCCTATGGCTACACCTTC.

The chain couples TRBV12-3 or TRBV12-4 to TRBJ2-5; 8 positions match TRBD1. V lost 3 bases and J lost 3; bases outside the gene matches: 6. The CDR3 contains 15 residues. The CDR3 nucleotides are TGTGCCAGCAGTTTCGGACAGGGAAGGGAAGAGACCCAGTACTTC. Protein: CASSFGQGREETQYF.

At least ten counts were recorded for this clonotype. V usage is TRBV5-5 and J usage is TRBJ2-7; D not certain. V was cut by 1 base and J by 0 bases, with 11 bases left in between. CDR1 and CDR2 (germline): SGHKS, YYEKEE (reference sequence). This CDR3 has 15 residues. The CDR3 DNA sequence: TGTGCCAGCAGCTTGAACAGACCAAGCTCCTACGAGCAGTACTTC. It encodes CASSLNRPSSYEQYF.

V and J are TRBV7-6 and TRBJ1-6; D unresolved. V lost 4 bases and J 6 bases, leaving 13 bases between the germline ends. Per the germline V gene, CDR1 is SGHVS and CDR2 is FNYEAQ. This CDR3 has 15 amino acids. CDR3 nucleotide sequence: TGTGCCAGCAGCTCTGGGGTTCTCCTTAATTCACCCCTCCACTTT. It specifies CASSSGVLLNSPLHF.

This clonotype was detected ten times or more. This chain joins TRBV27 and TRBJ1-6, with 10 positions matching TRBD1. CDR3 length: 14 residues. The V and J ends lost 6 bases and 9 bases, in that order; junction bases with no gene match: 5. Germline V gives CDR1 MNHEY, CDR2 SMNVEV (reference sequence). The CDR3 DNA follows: TGTGCCAGCAGCCCGGGACAGGGGTTTTCACCCCTCCACTTT. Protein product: CASSPGQGFSPLHF.

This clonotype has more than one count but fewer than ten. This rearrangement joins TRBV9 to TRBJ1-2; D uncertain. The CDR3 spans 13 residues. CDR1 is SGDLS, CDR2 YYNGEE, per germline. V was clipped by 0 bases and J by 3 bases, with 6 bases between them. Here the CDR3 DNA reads TGTGCCAGCAGCGTAGATATGGACTATGGCTACACCTTC. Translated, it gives CASSVDMDYGYTF.

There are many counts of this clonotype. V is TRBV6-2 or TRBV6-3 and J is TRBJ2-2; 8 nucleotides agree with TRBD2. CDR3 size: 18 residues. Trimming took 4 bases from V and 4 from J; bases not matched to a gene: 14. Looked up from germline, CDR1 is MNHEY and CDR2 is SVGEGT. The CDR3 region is CASSSPIGGAKITGELFF. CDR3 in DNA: TGTGCCAGCAGTTCCCCGATCGGGGGGGCAAAGATCACCGGGGAGCTGTTTTTT.

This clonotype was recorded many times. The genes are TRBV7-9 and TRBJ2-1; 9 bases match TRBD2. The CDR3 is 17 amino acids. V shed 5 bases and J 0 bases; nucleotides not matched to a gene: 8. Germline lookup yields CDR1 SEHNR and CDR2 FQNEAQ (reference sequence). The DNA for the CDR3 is TGTGCCAGCAGCGGAACTAGCGGGCTTAGCTCCTACAATGAGCAGTTCTTC. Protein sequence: CASSGTSGLSSYNEQFF. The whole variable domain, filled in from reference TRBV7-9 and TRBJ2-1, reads DTGVSQNPRHKITKRGQNVTFRCDPISEHNRLYWYRQTLGQGPEFLTYFQNEAQLEKSRLLSDRFSAERPKGSFSTLEIQRTEQGDSAMYLCASSGTSGLSSYNEQFFGPGTRLTVL.

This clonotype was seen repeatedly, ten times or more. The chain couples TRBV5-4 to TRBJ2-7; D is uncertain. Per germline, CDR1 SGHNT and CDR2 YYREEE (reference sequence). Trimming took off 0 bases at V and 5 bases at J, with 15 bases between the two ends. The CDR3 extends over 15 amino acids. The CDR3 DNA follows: TGTGCCAGCAGCTTGGGCGGAGCTGCGAGTGACGAGCAGTACTTC. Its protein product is CASSLGGAASDEQYF.

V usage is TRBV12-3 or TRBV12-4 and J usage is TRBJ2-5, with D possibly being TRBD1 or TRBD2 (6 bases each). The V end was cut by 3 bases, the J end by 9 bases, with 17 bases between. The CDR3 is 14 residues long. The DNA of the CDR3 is TGTGCCAGCAGTTTGGGTCTAGGGGGGAATTCCCAGTACTTC. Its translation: CASSLGLGGNSQYF.

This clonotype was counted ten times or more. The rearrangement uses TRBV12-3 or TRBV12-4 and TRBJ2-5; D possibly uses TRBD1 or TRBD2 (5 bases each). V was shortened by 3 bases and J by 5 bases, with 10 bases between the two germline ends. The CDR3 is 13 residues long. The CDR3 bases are TGTGCCAGCAGTTTTTTGGGGGTGGAGACCCAGTACTTC. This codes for CASSFLGVETQYF.

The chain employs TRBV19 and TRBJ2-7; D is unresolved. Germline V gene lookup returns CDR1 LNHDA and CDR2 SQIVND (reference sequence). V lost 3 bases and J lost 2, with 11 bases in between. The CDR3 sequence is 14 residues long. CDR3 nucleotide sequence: TGTGCCAGTAGTATTTTTGGCGAAACCTACGAGCAGTACTTC. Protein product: CASSIFGETYEQYF.

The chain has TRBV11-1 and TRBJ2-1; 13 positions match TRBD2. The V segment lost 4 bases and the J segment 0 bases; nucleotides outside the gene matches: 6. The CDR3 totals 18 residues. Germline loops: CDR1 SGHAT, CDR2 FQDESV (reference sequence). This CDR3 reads CASSYTSGRDSSYNEQFF. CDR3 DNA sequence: TGTGCCAGCAGCTACACTAGCGGGAGGGATAGCTCCTACAATGAGCAGTTCTTC.

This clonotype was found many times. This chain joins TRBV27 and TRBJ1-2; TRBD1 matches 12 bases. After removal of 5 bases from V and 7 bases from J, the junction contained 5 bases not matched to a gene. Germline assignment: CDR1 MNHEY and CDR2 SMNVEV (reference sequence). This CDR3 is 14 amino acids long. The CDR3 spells CASSPGTGGLGYTF. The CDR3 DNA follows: TGTGCCAGCAGTCCAGGGACAGGGGGCCTTGGCTACACCTTC.

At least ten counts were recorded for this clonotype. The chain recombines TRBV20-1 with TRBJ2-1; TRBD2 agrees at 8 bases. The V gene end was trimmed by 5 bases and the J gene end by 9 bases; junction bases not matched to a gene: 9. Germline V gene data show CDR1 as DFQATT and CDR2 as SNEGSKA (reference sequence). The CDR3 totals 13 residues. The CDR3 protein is CSAHPGLGGEQFF. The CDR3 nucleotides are TGCAGTGCTCATCCGGGACTAGGGGGTGAGCAGTTCTTC.

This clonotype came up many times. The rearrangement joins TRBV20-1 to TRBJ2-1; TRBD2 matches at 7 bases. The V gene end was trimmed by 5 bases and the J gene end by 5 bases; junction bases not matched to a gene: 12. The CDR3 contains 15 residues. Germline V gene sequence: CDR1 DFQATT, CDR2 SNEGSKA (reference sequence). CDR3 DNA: TGCAGTGCTGCCATTGCAGGCGGGAGTCACAATGAGCAGTTCTTC. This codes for CSAAIAGGSHNEQFF.

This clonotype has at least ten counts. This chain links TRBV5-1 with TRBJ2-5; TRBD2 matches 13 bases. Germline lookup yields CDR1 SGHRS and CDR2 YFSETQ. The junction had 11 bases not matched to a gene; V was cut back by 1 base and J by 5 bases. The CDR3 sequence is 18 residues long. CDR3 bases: TGCGCCAGCAGCTTGTACGGACTAGCGGGGGAGTTCGGGGAGACCCAGTACTTC. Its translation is CASSLYGLAGEFGETQYF. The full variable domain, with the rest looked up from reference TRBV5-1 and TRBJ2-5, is KAGVTQTPRYLIKTRGQQVTLSCSPISGHRSVSWYQQTPGQGLQFLFEYFSETQRNKGNFPGRFSGRQFSNSRSEMNVSTLELGDSALYLCASSLYGLAGEFGETQYFGPGTRLLVL.

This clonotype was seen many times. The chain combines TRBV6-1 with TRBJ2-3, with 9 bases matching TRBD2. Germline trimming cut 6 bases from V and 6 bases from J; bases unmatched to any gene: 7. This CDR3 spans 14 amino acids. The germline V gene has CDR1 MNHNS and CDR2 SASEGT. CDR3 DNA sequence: TGTGCCAGCAGCACAGCGGGAGGAATTGATACGCAGTATTTT. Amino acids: CASSTAGGIDTQYF.

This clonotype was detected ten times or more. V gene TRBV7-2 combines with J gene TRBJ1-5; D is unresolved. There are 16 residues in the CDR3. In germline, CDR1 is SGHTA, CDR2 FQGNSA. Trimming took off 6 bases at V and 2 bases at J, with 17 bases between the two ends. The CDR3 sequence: CASRASVHPGNQPQHF. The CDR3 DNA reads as TGTGCCAGCAGAGCCTCTGTGCATCCGGGCAATCAGCCCCAGCATTTT.

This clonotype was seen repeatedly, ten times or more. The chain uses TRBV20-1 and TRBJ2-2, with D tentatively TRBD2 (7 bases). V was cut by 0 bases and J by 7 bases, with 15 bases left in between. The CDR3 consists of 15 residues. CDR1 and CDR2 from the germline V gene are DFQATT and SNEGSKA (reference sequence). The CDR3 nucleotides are TGCAGTGCTAGAGACCGTGGGGGAGGGGGCGGGGAGCTGTTTTTT. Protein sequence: CSARDRGGGGGELFF.

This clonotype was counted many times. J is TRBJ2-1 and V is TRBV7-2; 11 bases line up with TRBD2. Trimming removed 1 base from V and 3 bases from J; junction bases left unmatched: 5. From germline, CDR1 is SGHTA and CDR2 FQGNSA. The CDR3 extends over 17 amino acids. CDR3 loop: CASSLVLAGGGYNEQFF. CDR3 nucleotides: TGTGCCAGCAGCTTAGTTTTAGCGGGAGGGGGCTACAATGAGCAGTTCTTC.

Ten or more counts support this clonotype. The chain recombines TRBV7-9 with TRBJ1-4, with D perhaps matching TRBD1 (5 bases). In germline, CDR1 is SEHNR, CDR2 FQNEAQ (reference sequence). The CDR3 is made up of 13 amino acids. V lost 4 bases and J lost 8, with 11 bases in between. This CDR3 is CASSSQAGEKLFF. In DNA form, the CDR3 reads TGTGCCAGCAGCTCACAGGCTGGAGAAAAACTGTTTTTT.

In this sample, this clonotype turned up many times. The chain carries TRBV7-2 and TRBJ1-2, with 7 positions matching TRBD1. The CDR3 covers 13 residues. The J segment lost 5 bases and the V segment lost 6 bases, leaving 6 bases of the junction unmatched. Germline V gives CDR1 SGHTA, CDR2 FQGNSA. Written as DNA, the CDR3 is TGTGCCAGCAGATTCGGGACAGTATATGGCTACACCTTC. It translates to CASRFGTVYGYTF.

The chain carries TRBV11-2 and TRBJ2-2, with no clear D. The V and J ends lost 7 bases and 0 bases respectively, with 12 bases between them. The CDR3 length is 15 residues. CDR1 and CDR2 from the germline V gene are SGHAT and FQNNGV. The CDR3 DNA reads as TGTGCCAGCAAGGCCCCAGTTTCGAACACCGGGGAGCTGTTTTTT. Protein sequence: CASKAPVSNTGELFF.

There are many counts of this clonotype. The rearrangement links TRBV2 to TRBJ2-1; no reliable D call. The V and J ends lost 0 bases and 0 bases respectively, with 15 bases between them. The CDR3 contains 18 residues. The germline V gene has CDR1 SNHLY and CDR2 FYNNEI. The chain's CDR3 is CASSEALPLSSSYNEQFF. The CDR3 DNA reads TGTGCCAGCAGTGAAGCGCTTCCCCTTTCTAGCTCCTACAATGAGCAGTTCTTC.

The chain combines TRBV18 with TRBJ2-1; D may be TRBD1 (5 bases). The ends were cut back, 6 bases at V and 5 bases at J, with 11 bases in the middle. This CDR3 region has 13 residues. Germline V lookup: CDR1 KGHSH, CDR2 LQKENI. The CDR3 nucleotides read TGTGCCAGCTCGCACGACAGCAACAATGAGCAGTTCTTC. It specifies CASSHDSNNEQFF.

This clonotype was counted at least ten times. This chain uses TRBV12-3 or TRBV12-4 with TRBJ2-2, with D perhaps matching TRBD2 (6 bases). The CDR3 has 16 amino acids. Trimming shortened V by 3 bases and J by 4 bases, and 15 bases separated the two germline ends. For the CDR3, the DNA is TGTGCCAGCAGTTTCCTTGCGGGACGTTCCACCGGGGAGCTGTTTTTT. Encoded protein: CASSFLAGRSTGELFF.

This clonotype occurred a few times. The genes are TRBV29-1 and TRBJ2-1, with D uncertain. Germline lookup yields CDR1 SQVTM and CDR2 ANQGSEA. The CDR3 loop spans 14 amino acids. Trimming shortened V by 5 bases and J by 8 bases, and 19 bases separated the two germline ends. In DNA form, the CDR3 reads TGCAGCGTTCCCCGGGCCCCCCGGGCCGATGAGCAGTTCTTC. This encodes CSVPRAPRADEQFF.